Presented here are 20 T cell receptor beta chains from one specimen sequenced in a study of cytomegalovirus exposure and HLA in healthy donors. This PCR relied on a set of 60 Vbeta primers and 13 Jbeta primers. Profiling relied on immunoSEQ multiplex PCR, and the TCRdb table lists in-frame clones only, not all of them. Seen here are roughly 160,000 clones, around 82% observed once, and the top ten hold more than 0.85%. The sequencing sample was made of PBMCs. The receptors were sampled from a man under 40 in good health and CMV-seronegative.

V is TRBV10-3 and J is TRBJ1-1, with 9 positions matching TRBD1. The CDR3 contains 16 residues. CDR1 is ENHRY and CDR2 is SYGVKD in the germline V gene. The J segment lost 4 bases and the V segment lost 9 bases, leaving 15 bases of the junction unmatched. The CDR3, as DNA: TGTGCCATATTATCCGCGGGACAGGGCCGGGGCACTGAAGCTTTCTTT. This sequence encodes CAILSAGQGRGTEAFF.

The V and J genes are TRBV6-5 and TRBJ2-7; possibly TRBD1 for D (6 bases). Trimming shortened V by 4 bases and J by 8 bases, and 18 bases separated the two germline ends. CDR3 length: 14 residues. CDR1 is MNHEY, CDR2 SVGAGI, per germline. DNA of the CDR3: TGTGCCAGCAGTTCCGACAGGTTGGTTAACAAGCAGTACTTC. It yields the protein CASSSDRLVNKQYF.

The V call is TRBV7-9, the J call TRBJ2-7; D is perhaps TRBD2 (5 bases). V shed 3 bases and J shed 6 bases, with 21 bases lying between them. CDR3 size: 16 residues. Germline CDR1 reads SEHNR; CDR2 reads FQNEAQ (reference sequence). CDR3 amino acids: CASSFGPGGSIGEQYF. As DNA, the CDR3 is TGTGCCAGCAGCTTTGGTCCTGGAGGATCCATAGGCGAGCAGTACTTC.

J is TRBJ2-5 and V is TRBV6-6, with 8 positions matching TRBD1. CDR1 and CDR2 (germline): MNHNY, SVGAGI (reference sequence). Trimming removed 8 bases from V and 5 bases from J; junction bases left unmatched: 4. The CDR3 extends over 12 amino acids. The CDR3 loop is CASLDRAETQYF. The CDR3 DNA sequence: TGTGCCAGCCTGGACAGGGCGGAGACCCAGTACTTC.

The chain joins TRBV15 to TRBJ1-3; D remains unclear. The germline V gene has CDR1 LNHNV and CDR2 YYDKDF (reference sequence). This CDR3 region has 15 residues. V was shortened by 1 base and J by 3 bases, with 10 bases between the two germline ends. The CDR3 sequence: CATSRGESGGNTIYF. In DNA form, the CDR3 reads TGTGCCACCAGCAGAGGAGAGAGTGGTGGAAACACCATATATTTT.

V is TRBV4-1 and J is TRBJ2-1; D is possibly TRBD2 (5 bases). The CDR3 runs to 16 residues. Germline V CDR1 and CDR2: MGHRA, YSYEKL. V dropped 3 bases and J dropped 0 bases, with 12 bases sitting between them. For the CDR3, the DNA is TGCGCCAGCAGCCAGCTGAGCGGCCGCTCCTACAATGAGCAGTTCTTC. This sequence encodes CASSQLSGRSYNEQFF.

The chain employs TRBV11-3 and TRBJ2-1; 9 bases are a match to TRBD2. Unmatched junction bases numbered 11, after V lost 2 bases and J lost 12 bases. The CDR3 loop spans 15 amino acids. Germline CDR1 is SGHNT and CDR2 is YENEEA. The CDR3 here is CASSLRSASGNRQFF. The CDR3 coding sequence is TGTGCCAGCAGCTTACGGTCGGCTAGCGGGAATCGGCAGTTCTTC.

This clone showed up just a few times. The V call is TRBV10-2, the J call TRBJ1-5, with a tentative D call TRBD1 (5 bases). CDR3 length: 14 amino acids. From germline, CDR1 is WSHSY and CDR2 SAAADI. Trimming left V 10 bases short and J 0 bases short, with 13 bases between. The CDR3 DNA sequence: TGCGCCACCCAGGGCGGGGATAGCAATCAGCCCCAGCATTTT. Translating it yields CATQGGDSNQPQHF.

The chain combines TRBV11-1 with TRBJ1-2; the D gene is possibly TRBD1 (6 bases). V dropped 7 bases and J dropped 1 base, with 19 bases sitting between them. CDR3 length: 16 residues. Germline CDR1 reads SGHAT; CDR2 reads FQDESV (reference sequence). CDR3 bases: TGTGCCAGCACTACGACCCGGGACAAGATTAACTATGGCTACACCTTC. Its translation: CASTTTRDKINYGYTF.

The rearrangement uses TRBV15 and TRBJ2-3; possible D gene TRBD2, 6 bases. The ends were cut back, 6 bases at V and 6 bases at J, with 10 bases in the middle. The germline CDR1 and CDR2 sequences are LNHNV and YYDKDF (reference sequence). CDR3 size: 12 residues. CDR3 sequence reads: CATRNRGDTQYF. The CDR3 DNA follows: TGTGCCACCAGAAACCGGGGGGATACGCAGTATTTT.

The V and J genes are TRBV4-1 and TRBJ1-1, with D tentatively TRBD1 (5 bases). Germline-derived CDR1 and CDR2 are MGHRA and YSYEKL. V lost 3 bases to trimming and J lost 0 bases, with 11 bases between them. This CDR3 contains 15 residues. Written as DNA, the CDR3 is TGCGCCAGCAGCCATGGGGGGGGAATGAACACTGAAGCTTTCTTT. It translates to CASSHGGGMNTEAFF.

The chain combines TRBV6-5 with TRBJ2-2, with TRBD2 as a possible D gene (5 bases). The CDR3 has 15 amino acids. V shed 4 bases and J shed 0 bases, with 9 bases lying between them. CDR1 and CDR2 (germline): MNHEY, SVGAGI. CDR3 coding DNA: TGTGCCAGCAGTTGTTTAGCGACGAACACCGGGGAGCTGTTTTTT. The encoded protein is CASSCLATNTGELFF.

This chain joins TRBV28 and TRBJ1-1, with a possible D match to TRBD1 (5 bases). The CDR3 has 14 residues. Germline CDR1 MDHEN, CDR2 SYDVKM. Trimming shortened V by 6 bases and J by 1 base, and 12 bases separated the two germline ends. The CDR3 reads CASRALTENTEAFF. CDR3 nucleotide sequence: TGTGCCAGCAGAGCCCTGACAGAGAACACTGAAGCTTTCTTT.

The chain is built from TRBV5-1 and TRBJ2-2; the match to TRBD2 covers 10 bases. Germline-derived CDR1 and CDR2 are SGHRS and YFSETQ. The CDR3 runs to 16 residues. Trimming at V came to 1 base and at J to 5 bases, leaving 5 bases not matched to a gene. Here the CDR3 reads CASSLLAGVGTGELFF. CDR3 DNA: TGCGCCAGCAGCTTGCTAGCGGGAGTGGGGACCGGGGAGCTGTTTTTT.

This chain joins TRBV5-1 and TRBJ2-7; weak D call: TRBD2 (6 bases). The CDR3 sequence is 13 residues long. V lost 4 bases, J lost 2 bases, and 10 bases lay in between. The germline V gene has CDR1 SGHRS and CDR2 YFSETQ. The DNA for the CDR3 is TGCGCCAGCAGCAGCAGGGAGGCCTACGAGCAGTACTTC. Translated, it gives CASSSREAYEQYF.

The DNA of the CDR3 is TGTGCCAGCAGCCCGCGACAGGGGACCTACGAGCAGTACTTC. This codes for CASSPRQGTYEQYF. The genes are TRBV7-9 and TRBJ2-7; the match to TRBD1 covers 8 bases. V was pared by 5 bases and J by 2 bases, with 5 bases of the junction left unmatched. CDR3 size: 14 residues. Germline CDR1 SEHNR, CDR2 FQNEAQ (reference sequence).

The J gene is TRBJ2-7, the V gene TRBV5-1; 10 nucleotides agree with TRBD1. Germline V gives CDR1 SGHRS, CDR2 YFSETQ. The CDR3 loop spans 17 amino acids. V lost 4 bases, J lost 6 bases, and 16 bases stayed unmatched. CDR3 nucleotide sequence: TGCGCCAGCAGCCACGGGGGGATACGGGACAGGGGTCTCGAGCAGTACTTC. Translating it yields CASSHGGIRDRGLEQYF. Combining the CDR3 with reference TRBV5-1 and TRBJ2-7 gives the whole variable domain KAGVTQTPRYLIKTRGQQVTLSCSPISGHRSVSWYQQTPGQGLQFLFEYFSETQRNKGNFPGRFSGRQFSNSRSEMNVSTLELGDSALYLCASSHGGIRDRGLEQYFGPGTRLTVT.

The V and J genes are TRBV6-5 and TRBJ1-1, with TRBD1 matching over 8 bases. Germline V lookup: CDR1 MNHEY, CDR2 SVGAGI. Unmatched junction bases numbered 3, after V lost 0 bases and J lost 0 bases. The CDR3 spans 16 residues. This CDR3 is CASSYSTGALNTEAFF. The CDR3 DNA sequence: TGTGCCAGCAGTTACTCGACAGGGGCGTTGAACACTGAAGCTTTCTTT.

The CDR3 is CAWTPGIGTGSSNYGYTF. The CDR3 coding sequence is TGTGCCTGGACCCCCGGGATCGGGACAGGGTCGTCTAACTATGGCTACACCTTC. This chain joins TRBV30 and TRBJ1-2; 9 bases map to TRBD1. The V gene's germline CDR1 is GTSNPN and CDR2 SVGIG (reference sequence). V gave up 4 bases and J gave up 0 bases; unmatched junction bases: 15. The CDR3 has 18 amino acids. Full variable domain (missing parts from reference TRBV30 and TRBJ1-2): SQTIHQWPATLVQPVGSPLSLECTVEGTSNPNLYWYRQAAGRGLQLLFYSVGIGQISSEVPQNLSASRPQDRQFILSSKKLLLSDSGFYLCAWTPGIGTGSSNYGYTFGSGTRLTVV.

The V and J genes are TRBV4-3 and TRBJ2-7, with 10 nucleotides matching TRBD2. J lost 3 bases, V lost 0 bases, and 5 bases had no gene match. Germline CDR1 and CDR2: LGHNA and YSLEER. This CDR3 spans 16 amino acids. CDR3 amino acids: CASSQERGLAFYEQYF. In DNA form, the CDR3 reads TGCGCCAGCAGCCAAGAAAGGGGACTAGCGTTCTACGAGCAGTACTTC.